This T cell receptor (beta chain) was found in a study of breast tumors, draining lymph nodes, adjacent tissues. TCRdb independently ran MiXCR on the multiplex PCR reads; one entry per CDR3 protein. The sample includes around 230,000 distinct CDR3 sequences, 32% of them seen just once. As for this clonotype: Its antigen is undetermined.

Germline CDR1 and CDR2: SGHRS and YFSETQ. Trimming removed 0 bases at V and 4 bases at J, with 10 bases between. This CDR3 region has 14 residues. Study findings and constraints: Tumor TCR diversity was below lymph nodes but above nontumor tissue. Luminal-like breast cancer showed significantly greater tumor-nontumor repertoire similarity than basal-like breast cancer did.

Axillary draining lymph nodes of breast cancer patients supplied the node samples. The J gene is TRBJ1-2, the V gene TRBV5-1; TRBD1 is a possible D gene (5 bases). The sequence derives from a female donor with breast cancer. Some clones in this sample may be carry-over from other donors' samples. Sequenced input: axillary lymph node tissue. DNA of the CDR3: TGCGCCAGCAGCTTGGGGGGACGGCCCTATGGCTACACCTTC. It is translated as CASSLGGRPYGYTF.